Below, one T cell receptor (beta chain) is given with its context. Its target is unknown. TCRdb re-called the 5' RACE reads, yielding one record per CDR3 amino acid sequence without DNA. This listing includes fewer than 550,000 distinct CDR3 sequences. CDR3 size: 13 residues. Germline CDR1 is DFQATT and CDR2 is SNEGSKA (reference sequence). The data are from a study of monozygotic twins with inflammatory bowel disease. Regarding the study as a whole: Fewer clonotypes were shared with others by IBD patients than by healthy twins, especially with disease activity.

The sequencing sample was made of blood. The chain has TRBV20-1 and TRBJ2-7; checking the TCRdb D call of TRBD2 is not possible without DNA. This TCR derives from a human donor with ulcerative colitis or Crohn's disease, or a healthy co-twin of an affected twin (not recorded which). CDR3 amino acids: CSARVDYLYEQYF.